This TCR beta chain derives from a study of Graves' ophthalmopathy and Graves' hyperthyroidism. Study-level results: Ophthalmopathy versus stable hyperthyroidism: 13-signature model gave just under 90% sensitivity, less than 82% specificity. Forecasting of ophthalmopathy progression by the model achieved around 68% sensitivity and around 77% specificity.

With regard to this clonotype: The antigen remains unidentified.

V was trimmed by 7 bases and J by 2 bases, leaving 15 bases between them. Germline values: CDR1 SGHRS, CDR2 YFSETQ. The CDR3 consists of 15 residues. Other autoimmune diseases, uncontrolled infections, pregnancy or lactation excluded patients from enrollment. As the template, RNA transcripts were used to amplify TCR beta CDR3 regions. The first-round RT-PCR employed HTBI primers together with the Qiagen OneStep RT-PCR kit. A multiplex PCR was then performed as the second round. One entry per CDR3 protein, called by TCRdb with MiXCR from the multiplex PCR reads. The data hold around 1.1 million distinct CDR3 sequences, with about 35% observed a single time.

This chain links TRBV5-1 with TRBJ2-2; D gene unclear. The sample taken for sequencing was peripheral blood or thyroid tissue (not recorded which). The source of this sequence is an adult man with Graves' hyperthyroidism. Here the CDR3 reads CASALKNSNTGELFF. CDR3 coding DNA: TGCGCCAGCGCCCTGAAGAACAGCAACACCGGGGAGCTGTTTTTT.